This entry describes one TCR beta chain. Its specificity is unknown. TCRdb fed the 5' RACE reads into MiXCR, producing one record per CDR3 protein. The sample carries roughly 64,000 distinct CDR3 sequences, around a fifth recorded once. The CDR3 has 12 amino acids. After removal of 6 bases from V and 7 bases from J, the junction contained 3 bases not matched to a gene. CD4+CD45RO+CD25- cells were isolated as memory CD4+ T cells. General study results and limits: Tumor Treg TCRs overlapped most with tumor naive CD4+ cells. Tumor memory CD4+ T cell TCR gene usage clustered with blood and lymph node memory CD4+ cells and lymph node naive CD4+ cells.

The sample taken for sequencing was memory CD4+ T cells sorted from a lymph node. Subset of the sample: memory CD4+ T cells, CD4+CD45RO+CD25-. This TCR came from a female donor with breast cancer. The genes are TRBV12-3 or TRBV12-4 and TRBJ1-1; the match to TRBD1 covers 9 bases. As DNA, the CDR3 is TGTGCCAGCAGGGCGGACAGGGGTGAAGCTTTCTTT. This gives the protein CASRADRGEAFF.